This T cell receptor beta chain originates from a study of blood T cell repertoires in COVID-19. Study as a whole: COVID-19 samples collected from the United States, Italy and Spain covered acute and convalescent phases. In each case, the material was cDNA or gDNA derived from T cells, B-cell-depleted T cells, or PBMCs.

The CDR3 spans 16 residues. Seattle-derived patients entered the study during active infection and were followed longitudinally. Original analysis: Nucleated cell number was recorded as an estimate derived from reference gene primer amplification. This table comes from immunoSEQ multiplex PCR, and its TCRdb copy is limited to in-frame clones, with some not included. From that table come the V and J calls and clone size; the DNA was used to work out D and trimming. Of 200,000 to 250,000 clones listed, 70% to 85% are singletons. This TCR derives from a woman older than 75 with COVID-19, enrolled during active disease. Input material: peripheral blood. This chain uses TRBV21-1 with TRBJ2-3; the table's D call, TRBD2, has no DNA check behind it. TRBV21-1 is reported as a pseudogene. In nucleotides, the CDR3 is TGTGCCAGCAGGACTTTAGCGGGAGGGCCCCCAGATACGCAGTATTTT. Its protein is CASRTLAGGPPDTQYF.